This TCR beta chain originates from a study of response to subunit inactivated influenza vaccine. CDR3 length equals 13 residues. The V gene lost 5 bases and the J gene lost 2 bases, with 8 bases spanning the gap. From germline, CDR1 is MNHEY and CDR2 SMNVEV (reference sequence). In TCRdb, the RT-PCR reads were re-called with MiXCR into one record per CDR3 protein. The repertoire holds a few hundred thousand distinct CDR3 sequences, with roughly 12% as singletons. These data are also associated with another study on T cells expressing NK-cell markers. This second study says: Scientists made TCR beta cDNA using 5'RACE template switching with UMIs. All TCR beta repertoires analysed originated from sorted CD3+CD56+NKG2C+, CD3+CD56+NKG2C- and CD3+CD56-NKG2C+ T cells. Of the CD8+ T cells in about 6 donors, roughly 1.0-7.5% belonged to dominant NKG2C+ clonotypes. Four donors showed these clonotypes also leading the CD3+CD56-NKG2C+ fraction.

Source: PBMCs from blood, taken on the day of vaccination. V and J are TRBV27 and TRBJ2-3; D ambiguous. The receptor was derived from a man in his fifties who received an inactivated influenza vaccine. CDR3 region: CASSPIFTDTQYF. The CDR3, as DNA: TGTGCCAGCAGTCCCATATTCACAGATACGCAGTATTTT.